One T cell receptor beta chain is described in this entry. What antigen it recognizes has not been identified. Per-base qualities were not stored, and no clone one base away is much larger. TCRbeta CDR3 regions were amplified from genomic DNA using the immunoSEQ Assay, a bias-controlled multiplex PCR. As for the original processing: Within the assay, amplification of reference gene primers was used to estimate how many nucleated cells each sample contained. To quantify the absolute abundance of each unique TCRbeta CDR3 rearrangement, sequence reads were collapsed and filtered. For each sample, productive Simpson clonality was calculated by taking the square root of Simpson's diversity index across productive rearrangements. The table was pulled from immuneACCESS by TCRdb, which kept in-frame rearrangements only. Such tables lose some clones; where checked, under half of the loss comes from unresolved V genes, and the rest has no known cause. V and J calls and clone size are as listed in that table; D and trimming were resolved from the DNA. Present in this sample are about 330,000 clones, roughly 86% of which were seen just once. Just over 9.5% of the sample belongs to the ten largest clones.

This entry belongs to a study of blood T cell repertoires in COVID-19 (dated by TCRdb to the early 2020s). With regard to the full study: Samples covering the acute and convalescent phases of COVID-19 were provided by collaborators in the United States, Italy and Spain. The material from the prospective study consisted of cDNA or gDNA derived from T cells, B-cell-depleted T cells, or PBMCs. Deeply sampled blood TCRbeta repertoires from subjects exposed to, actively infected with, or recovered from COVID-19 were included in the dataset. The repertoires were released in a freely available public database meant as a resource for research on the immune response to SARS-CoV-2. Samples came from the ongoing ImmuneRACE study (first 160 participants) plus 1,254 subjects from 6 global collaborators. Sample metadata almost always included a de-identified subject ID, COVID-19 status, age in years and sex. Where available, HLA class I and class II types were taken from metadata supplied by the sample provider and were not determined by assay-based typing.

Deletion took 3 bases off V and 5 bases off J, with a span of 17 bases between the germline ends. There are 15 amino acids in the CDR3, from cysteine to phenylalanine inclusive. Only the CDR3 region is kept as DNA, spanning 45 bases read in frame from base 1. In the germline V gene (reference sequence), CDR1 corresponds to LGHDT and CDR2 to YNNKEL. General findings and caveats noted by the study authors: How much clinical and demographic metadata was included differed by source and by participant, and the metadata was provided uncurated.

At one collaborating source in Seattle, patients were enrolled during active infection and were followed longitudinally through the course of disease. Each collaborating institution followed its own protocols to collect whole blood in K2EDTA tubes. For TCRbeta analysis, collaborators shipped samples as frozen whole blood, isolated PBMCs, or DNA extracted from either of those sample types. Sequencing input: peripheral blood. Recombination joined TRBV3-1 (or the pseudogene TRBV3-2) with TRBJ2-7; there is no confident call for the D gene. This clonotype was sampled from a young man with COVID-19, enrolled during active disease. In nucleotides, the sequence is TGTGCCAGCAGCCAGGATTATCAGCGCGAGGACGAGCAGTACTTC. This translates into CASSQDYQREDEQYF.